This TCR beta chain was obtained from a study of HIV-infected patients and healthy controls. The germline V gene encodes CDR1 LGHDT and CDR2 YNNKEL (reference sequence). CDR3 length: 14 residues. Worth noting for this clonotype: The junction departs from germline at one end; a sequencing error may be responsible.

MiXCR, applied by TCRdb to the 5' RACE reads, yields one record per CDR3 protein. This table has under 70,000 distinct CDR3 sequences, roughly 21% appearing once. V and J are TRBV3-1 and TRBJ1-1; D perhaps matches TRBD1 (6 bases). The receptor's source is a human donor in good health. Sequencing was carried out using CD4+ T cells from blood. The CDR3 region is CASSHRARDTEAYF. CDR3 DNA: TGTGCCAGCAGCCACAGGGCACGGGACACTGAAGCTTACTTT.